The 20 T cell receptor beta chains below were found in one sample sequenced in a study of T cell responses to AZD1222 COVID-19 vaccine. Profiling relied on immunoSEQ multiplex PCR, and the TCRdb table lists in-frame clones only, not all of them. The table has 110,000 to 150,000 clones, about 90% seen once. The input for sequencing was peripheral blood, taken on day 0 of AZD1222 vaccination. These receptors were collected from an adult in good health.

The genes are TRBV4-1 and TRBJ2-1, with D perhaps given as TRBD1 or TRBD2 (5 bases each). Germline CDR1 MGHRA, CDR2 YSYEKL. This CDR3 has 17 residues. The V end was cut by 1 base, the J end by 0 bases, with 13 bases between. CDR3 amino acids: CASSQAFGASSYNEQFF. The CDR3 region has the DNA TGCGCCAGCAGCCAAGCCTTCGGGGCTAGCTCCTACAATGAGCAGTTCTTC.

V usage is TRBV29-1 and J usage is TRBJ2-1; 7 bases agree with TRBD2. Germline V lookup: CDR1 SQVTM, CDR2 ANQGSEA. This CDR3 contains 13 residues. V trimming: 8 bases; J trimming: 1 base; junction bases outside the gene matches: 5. CDR3 sequence reads: CSFRGLSYNEQFF. CDR3 DNA sequence: TGCAGCTTCCGGGGACTATCCTACAATGAGCAGTTCTTC.

The chain combines TRBV7-9 with TRBJ2-2; D gene uncertain. The V gene's germline CDR1 is SEHNR and CDR2 FQNEAQ (reference sequence). The V end lost 5 bases, the J end lost 4 bases, and 11 bases lay between the germline ends. The CDR3 is made up of 14 amino acids. The CDR3 DNA reads as TGTGCCAGCAGCCGTGGCAGCGCCACCGGGGAGCTGTTTTTT. It yields the protein CASSRGSATGELFF.

This sequence joins TRBV9 and TRBJ1-1; no definite D call. The V end was cut by 4 bases, the J end by 6 bases, with 13 bases between. CDR1 and CDR2 from the germline V gene are SGDLS and YYNGEE. This CDR3 is 13 amino acids long. The CDR3: CASSPEVTAEAFF. CDR3 coding DNA: TGTGCCAGCAGCCCAGAAGTAACAGCTGAAGCTTTCTTT.

The chain links TRBV6-5 to TRBJ2-1; 9 nucleotides line up with TRBD2. The CDR3 is 16 residues long. Germline lookup yields CDR1 MNHEY and CDR2 SVGAGI. The V gene end was trimmed by 0 bases and the J gene end by 2 bases; junction bases not matched to a gene: 2. The CDR3 loop reads CASSYSGLATYNEQFF. The CDR3, as DNA: TGTGCCAGCAGTTACTCCGGACTAGCGACCTACAATGAGCAGTTCTTC.

J is TRBJ2-1 and V is TRBV28, with 11 bases lining up with TRBD2. CDR3 length equals 16 residues. V gave up 6 bases and J gave up 3 bases; unmatched junction bases: 7. The germline CDR1 and CDR2 sequences are MDHEN and SYDVKM. The CDR3 DNA reads TGTGCCAGCAGCCGAACTAGCGGGGGAAACTACAATGAGCAGTTCTTC. Protein product: CASSRTSGGNYNEQFF.

This chain uses TRBV6-2 or TRBV6-3 with TRBJ2-1; no definite D call. In germline, CDR1 is MNHEY, CDR2 SVGEGT. Trimming took off 4 bases at V and 6 bases at J, with 10 bases between the two ends. The CDR3 sequence is 13 residues long. The CDR3 sequence: CASSFRTVNEQFF. The DNA of the CDR3 is TGTGCCAGCAGTTTTCGGACCGTCAATGAGCAGTTCTTC.

This clone was picked up one time. The chain recombines TRBV28 with TRBJ1-2; TRBD1 is a possible D gene (5 bases). Germline CDR1 and CDR2: MDHEN and SYDVKM. The V and J ends lost 6 bases and 1 base respectively, with 18 bases between them. This CDR3 has 16 residues. The CDR3 sequence: CASRETGRPFNYGYTF. For the CDR3, the DNA is TGTGCCAGCAGAGAGACGGGACGGCCCTTTAACTATGGCTACACCTTC.

This chain links TRBV30 with TRBJ2-2; TRBD1 matches 8 bases. V was clipped by 3 bases and J by 1 base; unmatched bases: 1. This CDR3 is 14 amino acids long. Germline assignment: CDR1 GTSNPN and CDR2 SVGIG (reference sequence). The chain's CDR3 is CAWRGQVNTGELFF. The DNA for the CDR3 is TGTGCCTGGAGGGGACAGGTGAACACCGGGGAGCTGTTTTTT. The whole variable domain, remainder taken from reference TRBV30 and TRBJ2-2, is SQTIHQWPATLVQPVGSPLSLECTVEGTSNPNLYWYRQAAGRGLQLLFYSVGIGQISSEVPQNLSASRPQDRQFILSSKKLLLSDSGFYLCAWRGQVNTGELFFGEGSRLTVL.

The sample holds one count of this clone. The chain is built from TRBV7-9 and TRBJ2-1; 9 nucleotides align to TRBD2. The CDR3 length is 15 residues. CDR1 and CDR2 (germline): SEHNR, FQNEAQ (reference sequence). J gave up 4 bases and V 1 base, and 2 bases lay outside the gene matches. The CDR3 here is CASSLDSGSYNEQFF. The CDR3 DNA is TGTGCCAGCAGCTTAGATAGCGGGAGTTACAATGAGCAGTTCTTC.

The chain has TRBV19 and TRBJ2-7, with D unclear. This CDR3 has 13 residues. The V end lost 3 bases, the J end lost 6 bases, and 12 bases lay between the germline ends. The germline V gene encodes CDR1 LNHDA and CDR2 SQIVND (reference sequence). The CDR3 DNA sequence: TGTGCCAGTAGTATTGAGACTCTAGGCGAGCAGTACTTC. It specifies CASSIETLGEQYF. The entire variable domain, with the rest obtained from reference TRBV19 and TRBJ2-7, is as follows: DGGITQSPKYLFRKEGQNVTLSCEQNLNHDAMYWYRQDPGQGLRLIYYSQIVNDFQKGDIAEGYSVSREKKESFPLTVTSAQKNPTAFYLCASSIETLGEQYFGPGTRLTVT.

The V gene is TRBV9, the J gene TRBJ1-2; no firm D call. The CDR3 runs 14 residues. Germline V lookup: CDR1 SGDLS, CDR2 YYNGEE. Deletions cut 0 bases from V and 0 bases from J, with 6 bases between. The CDR3 sequence is CASSVAPANYGYTF. The CDR3 nucleotides are TGTGCCAGCAGCGTAGCCCCCGCTAACTATGGCTACACCTTC.

CDR3 sequence reads: CASSLVDSRYTF. The CDR3 DNA follows: TGTGCCAGCAGCTTGGTGGACTCTCGTTACACCTTC. This rearrangement joins TRBV5-8 to TRBJ1-2, with D uncertain. CDR1 and CDR2 (germline): SGHTS, YDEGEE. The CDR3 is made up of 12 amino acids. Trimming cost V 0 bases and J 11 bases, with 11 bases left between them.

This chain joins TRBV5-1 and TRBJ2-3; D ambiguous. This CDR3 region has 14 residues. Trimming left V 0 bases short and J 4 bases short, with 9 bases between. Germline CDR1 reads SGHRS; CDR2 reads YFSETQ. This chain's CDR3 is CASSLASLADTQYF. CDR3 bases: TGCGCCAGCAGCTTGGCCAGTTTGGCAGATACGCAGTATTTT.

CDR3 bases: TGTGCCAGCAGTTTCCCCGGTCGGGGGGCAAAACAGGGCTACACCTTC. This codes for CASSFPGRGAKQGYTF. V usage is TRBV28 and J usage is TRBJ1-2; TRBD1 might be the D (6 bases). Looked up from germline, CDR1 is MDHEN and CDR2 is SYDVKM. CDR3 length: 16 amino acids. Trimming took off 3 bases at V and 8 bases at J, with 22 bases between the two ends.

This sequence joins TRBV18 and TRBJ1-5, with no clear D. The CDR3 has 16 amino acids. V was trimmed by 0 bases and J by 2 bases, leaving 11 bases between them. Germline-derived CDR1 and CDR2 are KGHSH and LQKENI. The CDR3 nucleotides read TGTGCCAGCTCACCACCCCACGGTATTGGCAATCAGCCCCAGCATTTT. It yields the protein CASSPPHGIGNQPQHF.

This sequence joins TRBV11-2 and TRBJ2-2, with 9 bases identical to TRBD1. The V gene's germline CDR1 is SGHAT and CDR2 FQNNGV. The CDR3 is 15 residues long. With V trimmed by 5 bases and J by 3 bases, 4 bases remained unmatched. The CDR3 loop is CASSPGTGYTGELFF. As DNA, the CDR3 is TGTGCCAGCAGCCCGGGGACAGGGTACACCGGGGAGCTGTTTTTT.

The V gene is TRBV14, the J gene TRBJ2-3; no firm D call. The CDR3 sequence is 11 residues long. In germline, CDR1 is SGHDN, CDR2 FVKESK. Trimming took off 2 bases at V and 7 bases at J, with 4 bases between the two ends. CDR3 DNA: TGTGCCAGCAGCCAACTTTATACGCAGTATTTT. It codes for CASSQLYTQYF.

This clone was seen more than once but under ten times. The chain is built from TRBV27 and TRBJ2-1, with D unclear. The V gene lost 6 bases and the J gene lost 12 bases, with 15 bases spanning the gap. The germline CDR1 and CDR2 sequences are MNHEY and SMNVEV (reference sequence). CDR3 size: 12 residues. In nucleotides, the CDR3 is TGTGCCAGCAGGTCGTTGGGTTCTGCGCAGTTCTTC. As protein: CASRSLGSAQFF.

This chain joins TRBV27 and TRBJ1-4; the match to TRBD1 covers 7 bases. With V trimmed by 5 bases and J by 8 bases, 5 bases remained unmatched. The CDR3 has 13 amino acids. Germline-derived CDR1 and CDR2 are MNHEY and SMNVEV (reference sequence). In DNA, the CDR3 is TGTGCCAGCAGTCCCGGGACAGTAGAAAAACTGTTTTTT. It yields the protein CASSPGTVEKLFF.